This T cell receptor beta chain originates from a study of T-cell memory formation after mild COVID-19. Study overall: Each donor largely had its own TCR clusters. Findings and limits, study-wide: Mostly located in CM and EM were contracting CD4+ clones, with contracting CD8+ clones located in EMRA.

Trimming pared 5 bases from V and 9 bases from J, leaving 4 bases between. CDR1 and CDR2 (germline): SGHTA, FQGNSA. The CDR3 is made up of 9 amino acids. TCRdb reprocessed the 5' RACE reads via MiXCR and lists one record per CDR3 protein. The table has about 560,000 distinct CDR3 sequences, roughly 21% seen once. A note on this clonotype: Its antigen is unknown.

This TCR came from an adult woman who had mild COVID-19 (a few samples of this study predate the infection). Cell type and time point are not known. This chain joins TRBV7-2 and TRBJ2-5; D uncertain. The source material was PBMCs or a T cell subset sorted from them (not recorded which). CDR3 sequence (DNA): TGTGCCAGCAGCAGGTCCCAGTACTTC. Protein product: CASSRSQYF.